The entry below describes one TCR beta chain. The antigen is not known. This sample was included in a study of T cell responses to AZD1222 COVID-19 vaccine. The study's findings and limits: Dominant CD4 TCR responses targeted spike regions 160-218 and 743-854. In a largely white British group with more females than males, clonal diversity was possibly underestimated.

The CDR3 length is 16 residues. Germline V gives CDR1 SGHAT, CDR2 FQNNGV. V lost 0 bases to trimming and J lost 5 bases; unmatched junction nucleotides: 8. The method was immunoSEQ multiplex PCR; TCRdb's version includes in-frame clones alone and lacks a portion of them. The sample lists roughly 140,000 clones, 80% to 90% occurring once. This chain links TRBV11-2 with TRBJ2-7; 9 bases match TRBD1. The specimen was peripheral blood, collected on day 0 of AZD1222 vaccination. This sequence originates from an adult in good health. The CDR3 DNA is TGTGCCAGCAGCTTAGATGGGACAGGGAAATCCGACGAGCAGTACTTC. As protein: CASSLDGTGKSDEQYF.